This TCR beta chain is from a study of radiotherapy plus CTLA-4 blockade in lung cancer. Study overall: Patients showed objective responses in approximately 17% of cases and disease control in roughly 30%. Points from the study as a whole: Tumor-origin TCR clones grew in blood after radiotherapy plus ipilimumab.

As concerns this clone: What it binds is unknown.

In chemo-refractory metastatic non-small-cell lung cancer, patients got ipilimumab CTLA-4 blockade together with focal radiation. The table came from immunoSEQ multiplex PCR; TCRdb's copy has only in-frame clones and leaves some out. The sample carries approximately 98,000 clones, around 83% recorded once. Sequences were derived from peripheral blood, sampled from a patient treated with radiotherapy plus ipilimumab. This clonotype was sampled from a human donor with non-small cell lung cancer who had a partial response to radiotherapy plus ipilimumab.

This chain's CDR3 is CASRFTGAGETQYF. The CDR3 bases are TGTGCCAGCAGATTTACAGGGGCAGGGGAGACCCAGTACTTC. The genes are TRBV5-5 and TRBJ2-5; 7 nucleotides agree with TRBD1. The J segment lost 5 bases and the V segment lost 5 bases, leaving 9 bases of the junction unmatched. The germline gives CDR1 SGHKS, CDR2 YYEKEE (reference sequence). The length of the CDR3 is 14 residues.